These 31 T cell receptor beta chains share one sample of origin, sequenced in a study of T cell responses to AZD1222 COVID-19 vaccine. The data were produced by immunoSEQ multiplex PCR, yet TCRdb's version contains in-frame clones alone and is incomplete. The table lists about 140,000 clones, about 91% of them singletons. The sample in question was peripheral blood, obtained on day 0 of AZD1222 vaccination. Receptors were obtained from an adult in good health.

The CDR3 bases are TGTGCCAGCAGCGGGGGGATGAACACTGAAGCTTTCTTT. Translating gives CASSGGMNTEAFF. The V gene is TRBV14, the J gene TRBJ1-1, with a weak D call TRBD1 (5 bases). The germline V gene has CDR1 SGHDN and CDR2 FVKESK. The V end was cut by 5 bases, the J end by 0 bases, with 7 bases between. CDR3 size: 13 residues.

The rearrangement links TRBV6-5 to TRBJ2-3; 10 bases are shared with TRBD2. The germline CDR1 and CDR2 sequences are MNHEY and SVGAGI. This CDR3 is 14 amino acids long. J lost 3 bases, V lost 10 bases, and 7 bases had no gene match. CDR3 bases: TGTGCCATATCCCTAGCGGGGGAGACAGATACGCAGTATTTT. This sequence encodes CAISLAGETDTQYF.

The chain uses TRBV9 and TRBJ1-1, with D tentatively TRBD1 (5 bases). CDR1 is SGDLS, CDR2 YYNGEE, per germline. The CDR3 contains 15 residues. Trimming shortened V by 2 bases and J by 8 bases, and 19 bases separated the two germline ends. The CDR3 loop is CASSVGVRDSKEAFF. CDR3 coding DNA: TGTGCCAGCAGCGTGGGGGTCAGGGATTCGAAAGAAGCTTTCTTT.

V and J are TRBV9 and TRBJ2-1; D is perhaps TRBD1 or TRBD2 (8 bases each). Trimming removed 0 bases at V and 6 bases at J, with 22 bases between. This CDR3 region has 18 residues. Germline CDR1 reads SGDLS; CDR2 reads YYNGEE. CDR3 region: CASSVAIPGLGQGNEQFF. The CDR3 DNA sequence: TGTGCCAGCAGCGTAGCCATCCCGGGACTAGGACAGGGCAATGAGCAGTTCTTC.

The rearrangement links TRBV5-4 to TRBJ1-2; no reliable D call. The CDR3 is 12 amino acids. Germline-derived CDR1 and CDR2 are SGHNT and YYREEE (reference sequence). With 0 bases removed from V and 6 bases from J, the gap between germline ends came to 6 bases. The CDR3 here is CASSLEEHGYTF. CDR3 nucleotides: TGTGCCAGCAGCTTGGAGGAGCATGGCTACACCTTC. Full variable domain (missing parts from reference TRBV5-4 and TRBJ1-2): ETGVTQSPTHLIKTRGQQVTLRCSSQSGHNTVSWYQQALGQGPQFIFQYYREEENGRGNFPPRFSGLQFPNYSSELNVNALELDDSALYLCASSLEEHGYTFGSGTRLTVV.

The chain is built from TRBV11-2 and TRBJ1-2; D is unresolved. Germline V lookup: CDR1 SGHAT, CDR2 FQNNGV. The CDR3 runs 13 residues. Trimming shortened V by 3 bases and J by 2 bases, and 7 bases separated the two germline ends. For the CDR3, the DNA is TGTGCCAGCAGCTTGGATTTAAACTATGGCTACACCTTC. Its translation is CASSLDLNYGYTF.

The J gene is TRBJ2-5, the V gene TRBV7-9; 9 bases agree with TRBD2. The V segment lost 5 bases and the J segment 0 bases; nucleotides outside the gene matches: 10. The CDR3 covers 17 residues. Germline CDR1 is SEHNR and CDR2 is FQNEAQ (reference sequence). CDR3 region: CASSPPSGIRYQETQYF. Here the CDR3 DNA reads TGTGCCAGCAGCCCTCCTAGCGGGATTCGGTACCAAGAGACCCAGTACTTC.

The V gene is TRBV5-1, the J gene TRBJ2-7; D is possibly TRBD1 or TRBD2 (5 bases each). Germline V gene lookup returns CDR1 SGHRS and CDR2 YFSETQ. The CDR3 is made up of 15 amino acids. V was shortened by 7 bases and J by 0 bases, with 17 bases between the two germline ends. The CDR3 region has the DNA TGCGCCAGCTCCCGGGACGGGGTAGGCTCCTACGAGCAGTACTTC. Encoded protein: CASSRDGVGSYEQYF.

V is TRBV5-1 and J is TRBJ2-1; 7 bases are a match to TRBD2. The CDR3 spans 14 residues. V was clipped by 0 bases and J by 3 bases; unmatched bases: 0. CDR1 SGHRS and CDR2 YFSETQ come from the germline V gene. The CDR3 DNA reads TGCGCCAGCAGCTTGGGGGAGGGCTACAATGAGCAGTTCTTC. Residues: CASSLGEGYNEQFF.

The chain recombines TRBV30 with TRBJ2-2, with 11 nucleotides matching TRBD2. V shed 0 bases, J shed 7 bases, and the junction held 10 bases outside the gene matches. CDR1 is GTSNPN, CDR2 SVGIG, per germline (reference sequence). The CDR3 has 17 residues. CDR3 sequence: CAWSVFLAGGPGGELFF. Here the CDR3 DNA reads TGTGCCTGGAGTGTTTTCTTAGCGGGAGGGCCCGGCGGGGAGCTGTTTTTT. The variable domain in full, completed from reference TRBV30 and TRBJ2-2, reads SQTIHQWPATLVQPVGSPLSLECTVEGTSNPNLYWYRQAAGRGLQLLFYSVGIGQISSEVPQNLSASRPQDRQFILSSKKLLLSDSGFYLCAWSVFLAGGPGGELFFGEGSRLTVL.

This chain connects TRBV7-2 to TRBJ2-3; D might be TRBD2 (7 bases). Trimming pared 5 bases from V and 1 base from J, leaving 16 bases between. This CDR3 region has 16 residues. Germline loops: CDR1 SGHTA, CDR2 FQGNSA. CDR3 protein: CASSPFGGGGTDTQYF. CDR3 DNA: TGTGCCAGCAGCCCCTTCGGAGGGGGGGGCACAGATACGCAGTATTTT. Full variable domain (missing parts from reference TRBV7-2 and TRBJ2-3): GAGVSQSPSNKVTEKGKDVELRCDPISGHTALYWYRQSLGQGLEFLIYFQGNSAPDKSGLPSDRFSAERTGGSVSTLTIQRTQQEDSAVYLCASSPFGGGGTDTQYFGPGTRLTVL.

This clone was detected only a few times. The chain is built from TRBV19 and TRBJ1-2, with D uncertain. This CDR3 contains 13 residues. Germline V CDR1 and CDR2: LNHDA, SQIVND (reference sequence). Between the trimmed V and J ends, which lost 0 bases and 2 bases, there was a span of 4 bases. DNA of the CDR3: TGTGCCAGTAGTATAGAGGGGAACTATGGCTACACCTTC. Amino acid sequence: CASSIEGNYGYTF.

The rearrangement links TRBV18 to TRBJ1-1, with D uncertain. The V and J ends lost 2 bases and 3 bases respectively, with 13 bases between them. CDR3 length equals 15 residues. CDR1 and CDR2 (germline): KGHSH, LQKENI. CDR3: CASSPGRGQDTEAFF. DNA of the CDR3: TGTGCCAGCTCACCAGGACGGGGTCAGGACACTGAAGCTTTCTTT.

About this clone: Additional DNA sequences in this sample encode the identical CDR3. The rearrangement links TRBV6-5 to TRBJ2-3, with TRBD1 identical over 7 bases. The CDR3 length is 11 residues. Unmatched junction bases numbered 0, after V lost 6 bases and J lost 6 bases. Germline assignment: CDR1 MNHEY and CDR2 SVGAGI. CDR3 coding DNA: TGTGCCAGCAGCAGGGGGGATACGCAGTATTTT. It yields the protein CASSRGDTQYF.

As DNA, the CDR3 is TGTGCCAGCAGGGCGGACAGGGGATACGATGAGCAGTTCTTC. Translation: CASRADRGYDEQFF. This chain uses TRBV2 with TRBJ2-1; 9 bases match TRBD1. Germline-derived CDR1 and CDR2 are SNHLY and FYNNEI. The trim removed 6 bases at V and 8 bases at J, leaving 8 bases unmatched. CDR3 length equals 14 residues.

This clone was picked up a small number of times. This chain joins TRBV5-4 and TRBJ1-2, with D perhaps matching TRBD1 (5 bases). V was trimmed by 4 bases and J by 4 bases, leaving 20 bases between them. Per germline, CDR1 SGHNT and CDR2 YYREEE (reference sequence). The CDR3 totals 16 residues. CDR3 in DNA: TGTGCCAGCAGCCCATGGGGCCAGGAAGGCCTCTATGGCTACACCTTC. This gives the protein CASSPWGQEGLYGYTF.

The chain links TRBV10-3 to TRBJ2-7; 10 positions match TRBD1. In germline, CDR1 is ENHRY, CDR2 SYGVKD. V was clipped by 0 bases and J by 5 bases; unmatched bases: 7. The CDR3 totals 16 residues. The CDR3 here is CAISESRGQGIHEQYF. DNA of the CDR3: TGTGCCATCAGTGAGTCGAGGGGACAGGGGATCCACGAGCAGTACTTC.

This clone was picked up one time. The rearrangement links TRBV3-1 (or the pseudogene TRBV3-2) to TRBJ2-7, with 12 bases matching TRBD2. The length of the CDR3 is 20 residues. CDR1 LGHDT and CDR2 YNNKEL come from the germline V gene (reference sequence). With V trimmed by 1 base and J by 2 bases, 15 bases remained unmatched. CDR3 in DNA: TGTGCCAGCAGCCAAGGAGGAACTAGCGGGAGGATACCAATAACCTACGAGCAGTACTTC. This translates into CASSQGGTSGRIPITYEQYF.

This rearrangement joins TRBV19 to TRBJ1-4; D unclear. V was pared by 3 bases and J by 6 bases, with 11 bases between. In germline, CDR1 is LNHDA, CDR2 SQIVND (reference sequence). This CDR3 region has 14 residues. Here the CDR3 reads CASSMVQSYEKLFF. The CDR3 coding sequence is TGTGCCAGTAGTATGGTCCAGTCTTATGAAAAACTGTTTTTT.

This clone is a singleton in its sample. The rearrangement joins TRBV5-8 to TRBJ2-3, with D hard to call. Trimming took 0 bases from V and 8 from J, leaving 10 bases between them. The germline V gene has CDR1 SGHTS and CDR2 YDEGEE. This CDR3 spans 13 amino acids. The CDR3 reads CASSLVSTGTQYF. The DNA of the CDR3 is TGTGCCAGCAGCTTGGTTAGCACCGGTACGCAGTATTTT.

V usage is TRBV6-5 and J usage is TRBJ1-4; TRBD1 matches 7 bases. V gave up 4 bases and J gave up 1 base; unmatched junction bases: 3. The length of the CDR3 is 15 residues. Germline-derived CDR1 and CDR2 are MNHEY and SVGAGI. In nucleotides, the CDR3 is TGTGCCAGCAGTTTCACAGGGGAAACTAATGAAAAACTGTTTTTT. Protein product: CASSFTGETNEKLFF.

The rearrangement joins TRBV20-1 to TRBJ2-5; D uncertain. This CDR3 is built from 11 residues. The V and J ends lost 4 bases and 5 bases respectively, with 8 bases between them. The germline gives CDR1 DFQATT, CDR2 SNEGSKA (reference sequence). The CDR3 loop reads CSAIRLETQYF. Written as DNA, the CDR3 is TGCAGTGCTATCCGTCTGGAGACCCAGTACTTC.

The chain combines TRBV5-1 with TRBJ1-3; the D gene is possibly TRBD1 (6 bases). This CDR3 has 14 amino acids. The germline V and J ends were trimmed by 4 bases and 4 bases, with 12 bases remaining between them. Germline V gene data show CDR1 as SGHRS and CDR2 as YFSETQ. CDR3 in amino acids: CASSIGTTGNTIYF. The CDR3 nucleotides read TGCGCCAGCAGCATCGGGACAACAGGAAACACCATATATTTT.

The genes are TRBV29-1 and TRBJ1-2; 9 bases are a match to TRBD1. CDR1 SQVTM and CDR2 ANQGSEA come from the germline V gene. The CDR3 is 14 amino acids. V dropped 3 bases and J dropped 3; count of bases not matched to a gene: 5. The CDR3 loop is CSVDSTGGDYGYTF. DNA for the CDR3: TGCAGCGTTGATAGCACAGGGGGCGACTATGGCTACACCTTC.

CDR3 sequence reads: CASSPPVSSHGYTF. The DNA for the CDR3 is TGTGCCAGCTCACCCCCTGTGAGTTCACATGGCTACACCTTC. The chain employs TRBV18 and TRBJ1-2, with D unclear. Germline lookup yields CDR1 KGHSH and CDR2 LQKENI. The CDR3 length is 14 residues. V was clipped by 3 bases and J by 6 bases, with 14 bases between them.

This rearrangement joins TRBV7-2 to TRBJ2-5, with 7 bases aligning to TRBD2. Germline trimming cut 2 bases from V and 4 bases from J; bases unmatched to any gene: 4. Germline V gene data show CDR1 as SGHTA and CDR2 as FQGNSA. This CDR3 spans 14 amino acids. The CDR3, as DNA: TGTGCCAGCAGCTTATCCCGCGGGAGAGAGACCCAGTACTTC. It encodes CASSLSRGRETQYF.

CDR3 DNA: TGTGCCAGTCGATATGGACAGGGGGACAATGAGCAGTTCTTC. Its translation is CASRYGQGDNEQFF. V is TRBV6-5 and J is TRBJ2-1; 10 bases agree with TRBD1. The CDR3 totals 14 residues. J gave up 5 bases and V 9 bases, and 7 bases lay outside the gene matches. The germline gives CDR1 MNHEY, CDR2 SVGAGI.

J is TRBJ2-2 and V is TRBV24-1; D may be TRBD1 (5 bases). The V gene lost 9 bases and the J gene lost 0 bases, with 13 bases spanning the gap. The CDR3 is 15 amino acids. Per the germline V gene, CDR1 is KGHDR and CDR2 is SFDVKD. CDR3 DNA: TGTGCCACCGAACGGCAGGGAACGAACACCGGGGAGCTGTTTTTT. Translated, it gives CATERQGTNTGELFF.

CDR3 in DNA: TGTGCCAGCAGTTACTCAATTACGGGGGGCGCGACTGAAGCTTTCTTT. Translating gives CASSYSITGGATEAFF. The chain carries TRBV6-5 and TRBJ1-1; perhaps TRBD1 as D (6 bases). The V end was cut by 0 bases, the J end by 5 bases, with 16 bases between. This CDR3 region has 16 residues. Germline V gives CDR1 MNHEY, CDR2 SVGAGI.

The chain couples TRBV11-2 to TRBJ1-2; no firm D call. V lost 5 bases to trimming and J lost 4 bases, with 14 bases between them. Germline loops: CDR1 SGHAT, CDR2 FQNNGV. CDR3 length: 14 amino acids. The CDR3 nucleotides are TGTGCCAGCAGCCCAAGGGAGGGTCCCTATGGCTACACCTTC. Protein sequence: CASSPREGPYGYTF.

Notes on this clone: Other nucleotide sequences from this sample produce the same CDR3. This CDR3 reads CSVVPGNTEAFF. The CDR3 DNA is TGCAGCGTTGTACCGGGGAACACTGAAGCTTTCTTT. V usage is TRBV29-1 and J usage is TRBJ1-1; D is ambiguous. The V end was cut by 4 bases, the J end by 1 base, with 7 bases between. There are 12 residues in the CDR3. Germline values: CDR1 SQVTM, CDR2 ANQGSEA.